These 18 T cell receptor beta chains share one sample of origin, sequenced in a study of cytomegalovirus exposure and HLA in healthy donors. Using immunoSEQ multiplex PCR, the repertoire was profiled, and TCRdb retains in-frame clones only, with some absent. The table has fewer than 150,000 clones, 88% seen once. The sample was PBMCs. The receptors were gathered from a woman aged 18 to 35 in good health and CMV-seropositive.

The V gene is TRBV19, the J gene TRBJ1-6; D is unclear. The CDR3 totals 13 residues. Germline V gene data show CDR1 as LNHDA and CDR2 as SQIVND (reference sequence). The V and J ends lost 5 bases and 7 bases respectively, with 9 bases between them. The CDR3 nucleotides read TGTGCCAGTAGTGCGGAGAAAAATTCACCCCTCCACTTT. Residues: CASSAEKNSPLHF.

The chain employs TRBV9 and TRBJ1-1, with 9 bases lining up with TRBD1. Germline CDR1 is SGDLS and CDR2 is YYNGEE. The CDR3 extends over 15 amino acids. After removal of 4 bases from V and 3 bases from J, the junction contained 7 bases not matched to a gene. The CDR3 is CASSPGQGWYTEAFF. The CDR3 DNA reads as TGTGCCAGCAGCCCAGGACAGGGGTGGTACACTGAAGCTTTCTTT.

The chain carries TRBV28 and TRBJ1-1, with no clear D. The CDR3 loop spans 13 amino acids. Germline V gene sequence: CDR1 MDHEN, CDR2 SYDVKM. V was clipped by 5 bases and J by 4 bases, with 11 bases between them. CDR3 nucleotides: TGTGCCAGCAGTCACCCCCAGATCACTGAAGCTTTCTTT. This gives the protein CASSHPQITEAFF.

The chain combines TRBV6-6 with TRBJ2-2; D may be TRBD1 (5 bases). The ends were cut back, 6 bases at V and 4 bases at J, with 6 bases in the middle. This CDR3 has 12 amino acids. Looked up from germline, CDR1 is MNHNY and CDR2 is SVGAGI (reference sequence). The CDR3 loop is CASRTVTGELFF. Here the CDR3 DNA reads TGTGCCAGCAGGACAGTCACCGGGGAGCTGTTTTTT.

The chain is built from TRBV6-4 and TRBJ2-2; D not resolved. There are 12 residues in the CDR3. V lost 8 bases and J 1 base, leaving 5 bases between the germline ends. Germline CDR1 MRHNA, CDR2 SNTAGT. CDR3 in amino acids: CASRENTGELFF. In nucleotides, the CDR3 is TGTGCCAGCCGCGAGAACACCGGGGAGCTGTTTTTT.

The CDR3 DNA follows: TGTGCCAGCAGTTTTGGCTCGGGGAACTATGGCTACACCTTC. Translating gives CASSFGSGNYGYTF. V is TRBV28 and J is TRBJ1-2; D remains ambiguous. The V end was cut by 3 bases, the J end by 2 bases, with 10 bases between. The CDR3 length is 14 residues. Germline loops: CDR1 MDHEN, CDR2 SYDVKM.

The V and J genes are TRBV12-2 and TRBJ2-3; the D segment call TRBD2 is taken from the table without a DNA check. TRBV12-2 is a pseudogene. The CDR3 length is 20 residues. CDR3 sequence (DNA): TGTGCAAGTCGCTTAGCAATGGCTAGCGGGAATCCCCCCCACACAGATACGCAGTATTTT. Protein product: CASRLAMASGNPPHTDTQYF.

The CDR3 region is CASSLSWWGGANVLTF. CDR3 nucleotides: TGTGCCAGCAGTTTATCATGGTGGGGCGGGGCCAACGTCCTGACTTTC. The chain combines TRBV27 with TRBJ2-6, with D tentatively TRBD1 (5 bases). Per the germline V gene, CDR1 is MNHEY and CDR2 is SMNVEV (reference sequence). This CDR3 spans 16 amino acids. V was cut by 0 bases and J by 4 bases, with 10 bases left in between.

V and J are TRBV9 and TRBJ1-1; D is undetermined. Germline lookup yields CDR1 SGDLS and CDR2 YYNGEE. The CDR3 has 14 residues. Trimming removed 4 bases from V and 1 base from J, with 11 bases in between. The CDR3 DNA reads TGTGCCAGCAGCCCGAGTCGTGGGAACACTGAAGCTTTCTTT. Protein product: CASSPSRGNTEAFF.

The rearrangement joins TRBV9 to TRBJ2-7; D gene uncertain. The CDR3 runs to 14 residues. The germline V gene has CDR1 SGDLS and CDR2 YYNGEE. Trimming removed 3 bases at V and 0 bases at J, with 10 bases between. The CDR3: CASSAGSVSYEQYF. DNA for the CDR3: TGTGCCAGCAGCGCAGGTTCTGTCTCCTACGAGCAGTACTTC.

This chain connects TRBV10-3 to TRBJ1-1; TRBD1 is a possible D gene (6 bases). The CDR3 totals 14 residues. Trimming took off 11 bases at V and 2 bases at J, with 18 bases between the two ends. Per germline, CDR1 ENHRY and CDR2 SYGVKD. The CDR3 reads CAVSSGTRNTEAFF. The CDR3 DNA sequence: TGTGCCGTCTCATCCGGGACACGAAACACTGAAGCTTTCTTT.

The chain joins TRBV5-4 to TRBJ1-1; maybe TRBD1 (5 bases). This CDR3 has 15 amino acids. Deletions cut 1 base from V and 2 bases from J, with 12 bases between. Germline V CDR1 and CDR2: SGHNT, YYREEE (reference sequence). CDR3 in DNA: TGTGCCAGCAGCTTGAGGGGCATTCCCAACACTGAAGCTTTCTTT. Protein sequence: CASSLRGIPNTEAFF. Drawing the rest from reference TRBV5-4 and TRBJ1-1, the complete variable domain is ETGVTQSPTHLIKTRGQQVTLRCSSQSGHNTVSWYQQALGQGPQFIFQYYREEENGRGNFPPRFSGLQFPNYSSELNVNALELDDSALYLCASSLRGIPNTEAFFGQGTRLTVV.

The table lists this clone with a few counts. This chain joins TRBV5-6 and TRBJ1-2, with no clear D. The V end lost 2 bases, the J end lost 6 bases, and 8 bases lay between the germline ends. The CDR3 totals 12 residues. Germline-derived CDR1 and CDR2 are SGHDT and YYEEEE. The CDR3 DNA follows: TGTGCCAGCAGCTTCGGTGCTGATGGCTACACCTTC. Its translation: CASSFGADGYTF.

This clone occurred once. The J gene is TRBJ2-7, the V gene TRBV28, with 8 bases matching TRBD1. CDR1 and CDR2 (germline): MDHEN, SYDVKM. The CDR3 covers 15 residues. V gave up 7 bases and J gave up 4 bases; unmatched junction bases: 12. The CDR3 region has the DNA TGTGCCAGCACCCTAAACCCGGGACAGGTATACGAGCAGTACTTC. The encoded protein is CASTLNPGQVYEQYF.

The chain couples TRBV9 to TRBJ1-2; 7 positions match TRBD1. The CDR3 spans 15 residues. J lost 0 bases, V lost 4 bases, and 6 bases had no gene match. Germline V gives CDR1 SGDLS, CDR2 YYNGEE. The CDR3 spells CASSFRQGPNYGYTF. The CDR3 DNA reads as TGTGCCAGCAGCTTCCGACAGGGACCTAACTATGGCTACACCTTC.

The chain recombines TRBV30 with TRBJ1-3; D is possibly TRBD1 (6 bases). Trimming removed 7 bases from V and 4 bases from J, with 11 bases in between. Germline V CDR1 and CDR2: GTSNPN, SVGIG (reference sequence). The CDR3 is 12 residues long. The CDR3 DNA reads TGTGCCTCCAGGGGTTCCGGAAACACCATATATTTT. Encoded protein: CASRGSGNTIYF. The variable domain in full, with the rest retrieved from reference TRBV30 and TRBJ1-3, is SQTIHQWPATLVQPVGSPLSLECTVEGTSNPNLYWYRQAAGRGLQLLFYSVGIGQISSEVPQNLSASRPQDRQFILSSKKLLLSDSGFYLCASRGSGNTIYFGEGSWLTVV.

The chain combines TRBV5-1 with TRBJ2-3; D remains ambiguous. Germline V gene lookup returns CDR1 SGHRS and CDR2 YFSETQ. The CDR3 is 15 residues long. The V gene lost 0 bases and the J gene lost 1 base, with 9 bases spanning the gap. Written as DNA, the CDR3 is TGCGCCAGCAGCTTGGCCCAGTTTGGCACAGATACGCAGTATTTT. The encoded protein is CASSLAQFGTDTQYF.

The gene calls are TRBV7-8 and TRBJ2-5; 13 bases agree with TRBD2. The CDR3 has 16 amino acids. CDR1 is SGHVS and CDR2 is FQNEAQ in the germline V gene. With V trimmed by 3 bases and J by 6 bases, 7 bases remained unmatched. The chain's CDR3 is CASSLATSGGAKTQYF. The CDR3 nucleotides read TGTGCCAGCAGCTTGGCCACTAGCGGGGGGGCAAAGACCCAGTACTTC.